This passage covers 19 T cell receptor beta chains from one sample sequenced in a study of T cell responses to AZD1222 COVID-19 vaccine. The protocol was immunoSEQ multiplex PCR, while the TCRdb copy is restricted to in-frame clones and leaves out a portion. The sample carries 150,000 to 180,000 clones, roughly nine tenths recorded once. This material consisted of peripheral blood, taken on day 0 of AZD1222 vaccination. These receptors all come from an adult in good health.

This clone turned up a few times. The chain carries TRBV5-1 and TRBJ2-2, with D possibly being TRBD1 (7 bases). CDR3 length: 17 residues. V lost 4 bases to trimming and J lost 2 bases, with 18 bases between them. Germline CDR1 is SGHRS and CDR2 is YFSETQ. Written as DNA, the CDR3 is TGCGCCAGCAGCCCAGACCCGACAGGGACTAACACCGGGGAGCTGTTTTTT. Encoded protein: CASSPDPTGTNTGELFF. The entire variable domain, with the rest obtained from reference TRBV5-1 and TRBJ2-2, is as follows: KAGVTQTPRYLIKTRGQQVTLSCSPISGHRSVSWYQQTPGQGLQFLFEYFSETQRNKGNFPGRFSGRQFSNSRSEMNVSTLELGDSALYLCASSPDPTGTNTGELFFGEGSRLTVL.

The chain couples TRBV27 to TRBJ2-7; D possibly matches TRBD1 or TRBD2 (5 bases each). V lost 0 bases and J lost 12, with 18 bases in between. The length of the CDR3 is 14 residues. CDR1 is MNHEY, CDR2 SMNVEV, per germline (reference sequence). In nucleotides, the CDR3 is TGTGCCAGCAGTTTATCGGGACGTGAGGTATACAGGTACTTC. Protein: CASSLSGREVYRYF.

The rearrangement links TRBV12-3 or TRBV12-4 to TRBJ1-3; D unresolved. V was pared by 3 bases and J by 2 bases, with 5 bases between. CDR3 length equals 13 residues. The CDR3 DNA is TGTGCCAGCAGTTTCCGGCCTGGAAACACCATATATTTT. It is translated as CASSFRPGNTIYF.

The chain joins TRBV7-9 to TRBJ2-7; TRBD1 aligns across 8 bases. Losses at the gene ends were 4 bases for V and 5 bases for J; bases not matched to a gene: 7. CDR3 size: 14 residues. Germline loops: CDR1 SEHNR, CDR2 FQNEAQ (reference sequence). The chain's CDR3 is CASSSGDRLHEQYF. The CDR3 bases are TGTGCCAGCAGCTCGGGGGACAGGCTCCACGAGCAGTACTTC.

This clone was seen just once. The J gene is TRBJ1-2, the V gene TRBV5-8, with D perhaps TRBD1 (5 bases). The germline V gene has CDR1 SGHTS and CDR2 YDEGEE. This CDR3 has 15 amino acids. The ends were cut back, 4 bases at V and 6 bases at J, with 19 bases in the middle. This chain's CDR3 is CASSTPLQGGHGYTF. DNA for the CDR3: TGTGCCAGCAGCACCCCCCTTCAGGGAGGGCATGGCTACACCTTC.

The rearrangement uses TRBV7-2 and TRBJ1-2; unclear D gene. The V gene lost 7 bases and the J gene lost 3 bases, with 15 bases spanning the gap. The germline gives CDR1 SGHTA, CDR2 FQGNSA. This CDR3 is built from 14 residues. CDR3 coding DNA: TGTGCCAGCACCATCGGACTGAACGACTATGGCTACACCTTC. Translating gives CASTIGLNDYGYTF.

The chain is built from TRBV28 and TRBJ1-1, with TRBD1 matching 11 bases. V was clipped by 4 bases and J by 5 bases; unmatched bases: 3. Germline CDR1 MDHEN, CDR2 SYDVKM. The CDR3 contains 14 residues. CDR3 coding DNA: TGTGCCAGCAGTTCGGGACAGGGGGGAACTGAAGCTTTCTTT. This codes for CASSSGQGGTEAFF.

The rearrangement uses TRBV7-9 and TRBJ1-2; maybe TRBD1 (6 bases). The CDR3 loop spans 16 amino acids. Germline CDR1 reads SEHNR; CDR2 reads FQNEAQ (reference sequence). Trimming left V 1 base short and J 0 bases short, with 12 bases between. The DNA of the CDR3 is TGTGCCAGCAGCTTAGTCACGGGACAACCTAACTATGGCTACACCTTC. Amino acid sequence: CASSLVTGQPNYGYTF.

DNA for the CDR3: TGTGCCAGCAGTGAGGGCGCTAGCGAGTCCTACGAGCAGTACTTC. Its protein is CASSEGASESYEQYF. The V gene is TRBV6-1, the J gene TRBJ2-7; maybe TRBD2 (6 bases). The length of the CDR3 is 15 residues. Trimming left V 3 bases short and J 1 base short, with 13 bases between. Germline loops: CDR1 MNHNS, CDR2 SASEGT.

In nucleotides, the CDR3 is TGTGCCAGCACCCCTTTGTCCACCAACTATGGCTACACCTTC. Translating it yields CASTPLSTNYGYTF. The rearrangement links TRBV6-4 to TRBJ1-2; D unresolved. CDR3 size: 14 residues. Germline loops: CDR1 MRHNA, CDR2 SNTAGT. V gave up 7 bases and J gave up 2 bases, with 14 bases separating them.

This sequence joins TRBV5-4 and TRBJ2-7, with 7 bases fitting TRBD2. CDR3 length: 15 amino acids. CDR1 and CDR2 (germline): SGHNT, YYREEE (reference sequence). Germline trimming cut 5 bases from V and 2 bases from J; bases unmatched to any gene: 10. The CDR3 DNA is TGTGCCAGCAGGGGAGGGACGGATGCGACCTACGAGCAGTACTTC. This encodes CASRGGTDATYEQYF.

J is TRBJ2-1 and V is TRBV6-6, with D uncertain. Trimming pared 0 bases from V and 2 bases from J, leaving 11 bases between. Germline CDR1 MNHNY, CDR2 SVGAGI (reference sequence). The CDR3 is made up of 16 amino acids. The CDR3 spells CASSYSEAFTYNEQFF. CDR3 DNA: TGTGCCAGCAGTTACTCCGAGGCATTCACCTACAATGAGCAGTTCTTC.

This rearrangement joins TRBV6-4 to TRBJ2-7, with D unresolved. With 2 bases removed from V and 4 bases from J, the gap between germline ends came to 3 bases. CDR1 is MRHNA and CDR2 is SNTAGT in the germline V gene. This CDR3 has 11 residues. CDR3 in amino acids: CASSDQYEQYF. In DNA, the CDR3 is TGTGCCAGCAGTGACCAGTACGAGCAGTACTTC.

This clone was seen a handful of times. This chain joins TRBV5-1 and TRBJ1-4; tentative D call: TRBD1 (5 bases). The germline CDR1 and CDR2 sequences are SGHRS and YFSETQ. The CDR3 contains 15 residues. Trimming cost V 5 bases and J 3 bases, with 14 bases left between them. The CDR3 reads CASSAAGFSNEKLFF. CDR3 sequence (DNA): TGCGCCAGCAGTGCCGCAGGGTTTTCTAATGAAAAACTGTTTTTT.

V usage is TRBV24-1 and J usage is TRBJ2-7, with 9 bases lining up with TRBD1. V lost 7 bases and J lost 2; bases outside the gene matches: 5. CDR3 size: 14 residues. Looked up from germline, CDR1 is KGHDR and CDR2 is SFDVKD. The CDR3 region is CATSRTGVPYEQYF. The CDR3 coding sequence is TGTGCCACCAGCAGGACAGGGGTACCCTACGAGCAGTACTTC.

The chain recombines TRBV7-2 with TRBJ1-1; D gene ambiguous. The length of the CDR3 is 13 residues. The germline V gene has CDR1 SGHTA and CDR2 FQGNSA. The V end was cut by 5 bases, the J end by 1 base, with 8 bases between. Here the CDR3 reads CASSEAANTEAFF. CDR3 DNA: TGTGCCAGCAGCGAAGCTGCGAACACTGAAGCTTTCTTT.

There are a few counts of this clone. DNA of the CDR3: TGTGCCAGCAGTTACTCGATGGACCAGGGCTACACCTTC. Encoded protein: CASSYSMDQGYTF. This chain uses TRBV6-5 with TRBJ1-2; D unresolved. V lost 0 bases to trimming and J lost 8 bases, with 10 bases between them. The length of the CDR3 is 13 residues. Germline V gives CDR1 MNHEY, CDR2 SVGAGI.

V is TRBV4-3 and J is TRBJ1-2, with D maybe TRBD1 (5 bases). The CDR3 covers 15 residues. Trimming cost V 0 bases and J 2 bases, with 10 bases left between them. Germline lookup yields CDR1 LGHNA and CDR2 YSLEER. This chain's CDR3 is CASSQDLNRNYGYTF. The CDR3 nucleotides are TGCGCCAGCAGCCAAGATCTAAACAGGAACTATGGCTACACCTTC.

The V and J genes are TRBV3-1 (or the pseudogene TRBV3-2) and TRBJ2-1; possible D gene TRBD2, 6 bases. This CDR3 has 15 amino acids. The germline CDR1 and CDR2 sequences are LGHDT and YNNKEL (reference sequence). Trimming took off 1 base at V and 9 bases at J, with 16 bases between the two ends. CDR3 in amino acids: CASSQAAATGGEQFF. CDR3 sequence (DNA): TGTGCCAGCAGCCAAGCGGCGGCCACCGGGGGTGAGCAGTTCTTC.